These 30 T cell receptor beta chains share one sample of origin, sequenced in a study of Graves' ophthalmopathy and Graves' hyperthyroidism. RNA transcripts provided the template for amplifying TCR beta CDR3 regions. HTBI-primed first-round RT-PCR preceded second-round multiplex PCR. MiXCR, applied by TCRdb to the multiplex PCR reads, yields one record per CDR3 protein. The sample shows approximately 460,000 distinct CDR3 sequences, roughly 14% of them seen only once. The sample taken for sequencing was blood. These TCRs come from a woman under 40 with Graves' ophthalmopathy.

As to this clonotype: A single base separates this from a much larger clone, so it may be a read error. The rearrangement uses TRBV4-1 and TRBJ2-7; D might be TRBD1 or TRBD2, each matching 5 bases. This CDR3 has 17 residues. V lost 0 bases to trimming and J lost 1 base, with 16 bases between them. Germline V gene lookup returns CDR1 MGHRA and CDR2 YSYEKL. The CDR3, as DNA: TGCGCCAGCAGCCAAGATTTCGCCCGGGGCCGGTCCTACGAGCAGTACGTC. Protein sequence: CASSQDFARGRSYEQYV.

This clonotype has ten or more counts. The J gene is TRBJ1-1, the V gene TRBV12-3 or TRBV12-4; the D gene is possibly TRBD1 (5 bases). V gave up 3 bases and J gave up 4 bases, with 9 bases separating them. This CDR3 is 13 amino acids long. CDR3 amino acids: CASSFSGGTEAFF. The CDR3 region has the DNA TGTGCCAGCAGTTTTTCCGGGGGCACTGAAGCTTTCTTT.

This clonotype showed up many times. This sequence joins TRBV5-1 and TRBJ1-2, with a tentative D call TRBD1 (5 bases). The CDR3 is 11 residues long. V shed 5 bases and J shed 8 bases, with 10 bases lying between them. Germline V gene sequence: CDR1 SGHRS, CDR2 YFSETQ. The CDR3 DNA reads TGCGCCAGCAGAGGGGAAGGAGGCTACACCTTC. It codes for CASRGEGGYTF. Using reference TRBV5-1 and TRBJ1-2 for the parts outside the CDR3, the full variable domain is KAGVTQTPRYLIKTRGQQVTLSCSPISGHRSVSWYQQTPGQGLQFLFEYFSETQRNKGNFPGRFSGRQFSNSRSEMNVSTLELGDSALYLCASRGEGGYTFGSGTRLTVV.

This clonotype occurred many times. The chain joins TRBV20-1 to TRBJ2-7; D is unresolved. The CDR3 length is 14 residues. The V gene lost 1 base and the J gene lost 1 base, with 11 bases spanning the gap. The germline V gene encodes CDR1 DFQATT and CDR2 SNEGSKA (reference sequence). CDR3 amino acids: CSARAIGLSYEQYF. The CDR3 DNA is TGCAGTGCTAGAGCGATAGGGTTATCCTACGAGCAGTACTTC.

This clonotype was counted at least ten times. This chain connects TRBV18 to TRBJ1-1; D is unclear. There are 13 residues in the CDR3. Germline lookup yields CDR1 KGHSH and CDR2 LQKENI. V gave up 3 bases and J gave up 1 base, with 6 bases separating them. DNA of the CDR3: TGTGCCAGCTCACCGCTGGAGAACACTGAAGCTTTCTTT. This translates into CASSPLENTEAFF.

This clonotype was observed at least ten times. The chain carries TRBV29-1 and TRBJ1-6; D is undetermined. This CDR3 is 13 amino acids long. Germline CDR1 and CDR2: SQVTM and ANQGSEA. Trimming took off 4 bases at V and 8 bases at J, with 12 bases between the two ends. CDR3 nucleotide sequence: TGCAGCGTTGGGGTTTCCGGCTATTCACCCCTCCACTTT. This codes for CSVGVSGYSPLHF.

The sample holds many counts of this clonotype. V gene TRBV19 combines with J gene TRBJ2-7; D call uncertain. The CDR3 is made up of 16 amino acids. Germline V gives CDR1 LNHDA, CDR2 SQIVND (reference sequence). V lost 2 bases and J lost 2, with 16 bases in between. This chain's CDR3 is CASSITTPGDTYEQYF. CDR3 coding DNA: TGTGCCAGTAGTATAACGACTCCGGGCGATACCTACGAGCAGTACTTC.

This clonotype was counted ten times or more. J is TRBJ2-5 and V is TRBV5-6; D is unclear. V was trimmed by 0 bases and J by 5 bases, leaving 11 bases between them. There are 14 residues in the CDR3. Per the germline V gene, CDR1 is SGHDT and CDR2 is YYEEEE. Here the CDR3 DNA reads TGTGCCAGCAGCTTGGCCCCGCGGCCTGAGACCCAGTACTTC. This encodes CASSLAPRPETQYF.

This clonotype was counted ten times or more. The CDR3 spells CSVDGQTNTEAFF. CDR3 DNA sequence: TGCAGCGTTGACGGACAAACGAACACTGAAGCTTTCTTT. The gene calls are TRBV29-1 and TRBJ1-1; D possibly corresponds to TRBD1 (5 bases). CDR1 is SQVTM, CDR2 ANQGSEA, per germline. The V end lost 3 bases, the J end lost 1 base, and 9 bases lay between the germline ends. This CDR3 is 13 amino acids long. Based on the CDR3 plus reference TRBV29-1 and TRBJ1-1, the full variable domain is SAVISQKPSRDICQRGTSLTIQCQVDSQVTMMFWYRQQPGQSLTLIATANQGSEATYESGFVIDKFPISRPNLTFSTLTVSNMSPEDSSIYLCSVDGQTNTEAFFGQGTRLTVV.

This clonotype was counted many times. V usage is TRBV5-1 and J usage is TRBJ2-5, with TRBD2 matching 7 bases. Germline loops: CDR1 SGHRS, CDR2 YFSETQ. This CDR3 is built from 15 residues. J gave up 0 bases and V 4 bases, and 6 bases lay outside the gene matches. This CDR3 reads CASSRGDPNQETQYF. CDR3 sequence (DNA): TGCGCCAGCAGCCGGGGGGATCCAAACCAAGAGACCCAGTACTTC.

Ten or more counts support this clonotype. The V gene is TRBV28, the J gene TRBJ1-5, with D maybe TRBD1 (6 bases). This CDR3 has 17 amino acids. V was trimmed by 2 bases and J by 0 bases, leaving 14 bases between them. Per germline, CDR1 MDHEN and CDR2 SYDVKM. In DNA form, the CDR3 reads TGTGCCAGCAGTTTAAGCGGGACACTAATTAGCAATCAGCCCCAGCATTTT. Encoded protein: CASSLSGTLISNQPQHF. Full variable domain (outside the CDR3, taken from reference TRBV28 and TRBJ1-5): DVKVTQSSRYLVKRTGEKVFLECVQDMDHENMFWYRQDPGLGLRLIYFSYDVKMKEKGDIPEGYSVSREKKERFSLILESASTNQTSMYLCASSLSGTLISNQPQHFGDGTRLSIL.

There are many counts of this clonotype. The chain is built from TRBV6-2 or TRBV6-3 and TRBJ2-3; D perhaps matches TRBD2 (6 bases). The CDR3 length is 14 residues. Per the germline V gene, CDR1 is MNHEY and CDR2 is SVGEGT. V lost 7 bases and J lost 4, with 15 bases in between. The CDR3: CASNPQRAADTQYF. The CDR3 region has the DNA TGTGCCAGCAACCCTCAGCGGGCGGCAGATACGCAGTATTTT.

This clonotype was observed a handful of times. The gene calls are TRBV11-2 and TRBJ1-1; D might be TRBD1 (5 bases). Germline loops: CDR1 SGHAT, CDR2 FQNNGV. Deletions cut 4 bases from V and 6 bases from J, with 18 bases between. This CDR3 has 15 residues. DNA of the CDR3: TGTGCCAGCAGCTCCCGGGACGGCTCAGTGGCTGAAGCTTTCTTT. It is translated as CASSSRDGSVAEAFF.

At least ten counts were recorded for this clonotype. The rearrangement links TRBV7-9 to TRBJ1-3, with D hard to call. Per germline, CDR1 SEHNR and CDR2 FQNEAQ (reference sequence). The CDR3 is made up of 14 amino acids. With 4 bases removed from V and 3 bases from J, the gap between germline ends came to 10 bases. The CDR3: CASSSNTIGNTIYF. The DNA of the CDR3 is TGTGCCAGCAGCTCTAACACGATTGGAAACACCATATATTTT. The full variable domain, rest sourced from reference TRBV7-9 and TRBJ1-3, is DTGVSQNPRHKITKRGQNVTFRCDPISEHNRLYWYRQTLGQGPEFLTYFQNEAQLEKSRLLSDRFSAERPKGSFSTLEIQRTEQGDSAMYLCASSSNTIGNTIYFGEGSWLTVV.

This clonotype was observed many times. Here the CDR3 reads CASSYLGTGGFNTGELFF. The CDR3, as DNA: TGTGCCAGCAGTTACCTAGGGACAGGGGGCTTTAACACCGGGGAGCTGTTTTTT. The rearrangement uses TRBV6-2 or TRBV6-3 and TRBJ2-2; TRBD1 aligns across 12 bases. The CDR3 totals 18 residues. Per the germline V gene, CDR1 is MNHEY and CDR2 is SVGEGT. V gave up 2 bases and J gave up 2 bases; unmatched junction bases: 6.

This rearrangement joins TRBV25-1 to TRBJ1-1; no clear D. This CDR3 has 13 residues. V dropped 6 bases and J dropped 12 bases, with 20 bases sitting between them. CDR1 and CDR2 (germline): MGHDK, SYGVNS. Here the CDR3 reads CASSPGPGMGTFF. Written as DNA, the CDR3 is TGTGCCAGCAGCCCCGGGCCGGGGATGGGAACTTTCTTT.

This clonotype came up many times. The CDR3 coding sequence is TGCGCCAGCAGCCCCCGTGGACAGGGTCTCCAAGAGACCCAGTACTTC. Translated: CASSPRGQGLQETQYF. The genes are TRBV4-1 and TRBJ2-5; 8 bases match TRBD1. CDR3 length: 16 residues. CDR1 MGHRA and CDR2 YSYEKL come from the germline V gene. The V gene end was trimmed by 4 bases and the J gene end by 1 base; junction bases not matched to a gene: 8.

This clonotype was recorded a few times. This sequence joins TRBV2 and TRBJ1-5; D uncertain. Germline-derived CDR1 and CDR2 are SNHLY and FYNNEI. The V end was cut by 2 bases, the J end by 9 bases, with 5 bases between. The CDR3 totals 11 residues. In DNA form, the CDR3 reads TGTGCCAGCAGTGAAAAGGGGCCCCAGCATTTT. As protein: CASSEKGPQHF.

The chain uses TRBV7-2 and TRBJ1-1, with D hard to call. The CDR3 runs to 13 residues. Trimming cost V 5 bases and J 3 bases, with 10 bases left between them. Germline V CDR1 and CDR2: SGHTA, FQGNSA. CDR3 loop: CASSIIADTEAFF. Here the CDR3 DNA reads TGTGCCAGCAGCATCATTGCGGACACTGAAGCTTTCTTT.

This clonotype showed up many times. Being one base from a much bigger clone, this may be a read error. The genes are TRBV28 and TRBJ1-5, with a possible D match to TRBD1 (5 bases). This CDR3 region has 14 residues. The germline V gene encodes CDR1 MDHEN and CDR2 SYDVKM. The CDR3 loop reads CACSRQYSNQPQHF. Written as DNA, the CDR3 is TGTGCCTGCAGTCGACAGTATAGCAATCAGCCCCAGCATTTT.

There are a few counts of this clonotype. The gene calls are TRBV5-1 and TRBJ1-1; D is perhaps TRBD1 (6 bases). Trimming cost V 0 bases and J 0 bases, with 12 bases left between them. Germline V gives CDR1 SGHRS, CDR2 YFSETQ. The CDR3 consists of 16 residues. The CDR3 spells CASSLATGLMNTEAFF. The DNA of the CDR3 is TGCGCCAGCAGCTTGGCCACAGGGTTAATGAACACTGAAGCTTTCTTT.

This clonotype was seen ten or more times. The DNA for the CDR3 is TGTGCCACCCGGGACAGGACCCTCTCTGGGGCCAACGTCCTGACTTTC. Its protein is CATRDRTLSGANVLTF. The chain employs TRBV10-3 and TRBJ2-6; 8 bases match TRBD1. Germline CDR1 is ENHRY and CDR2 is SYGVKD. The length of the CDR3 is 16 residues. Trimming removed 10 bases from V and 0 bases from J; junction bases left unmatched: 8.

This clonotype was observed many times. V and J are TRBV9 and TRBJ1-5, with TRBD1 matching 8 bases. Trimming took 4 bases from V and 6 from J; bases not matched to a gene: 9. The germline gives CDR1 SGDLS, CDR2 YYNGEE. There are 15 residues in the CDR3. CDR3 sequence reads: CASSPTGDRRQPQHF. DNA for the CDR3: TGTGCCAGCAGCCCAACAGGGGACAGGCGTCAGCCCCAGCATTTT.

This clonotype occurred many times. J is TRBJ1-3 and V is TRBV12-3 or TRBV12-4; D ambiguous. The CDR3 extends over 14 amino acids. Trimming took off 3 bases at V and 0 bases at J, with 6 bases between the two ends. The CDR3 DNA reads as TGTGCCAGCAGTTTGGCAGTCTCTGGAAACACCATATATTTT. Its protein is CASSLAVSGNTIYF.

This clonotype was seen a few times. The chain uses TRBV24-1 and TRBJ2-1; no clear D. CDR1 is KGHDR, CDR2 SFDVKD, per germline. The length of the CDR3 is 11 residues. V was pared by 3 bases and J by 9 bases, with 5 bases between. Written as DNA, the CDR3 is TGTGCCACCAGTGATCCTACTGAGCAGTTCTTC. Amino acid sequence: CATSDPTEQFF.

There are many counts of this clonotype. The chain joins TRBV12-3 or TRBV12-4 to TRBJ2-7; D may correspond to TRBD1 or TRBD2 (6 bases each). Deletions cut 5 bases from V and 12 bases from J, with 14 bases between. The CDR3 is made up of 11 amino acids. The CDR3 nucleotides are TGTGCCAGCAGTCTACAGGGAGGTCTGTACTTC. It translates to CASSLQGGLYF.

This clonotype was detected many times. This chain connects TRBV6-2 or TRBV6-3 to TRBJ1-2; 9 nucleotides match TRBD1. The V gene end was trimmed by 1 base and the J gene end by 5 bases; junction bases not matched to a gene: 2. The germline gives CDR1 MNHEY, CDR2 SVGEGT. The CDR3 spans 14 residues. The CDR3 loop reads CASSYWGTGYGYTF. CDR3 DNA sequence: TGTGCCAGCAGTTACTGGGGGACAGGGTATGGCTACACCTTC.

This clonotype was seen repeatedly, ten times or more. The genes are TRBV15 and TRBJ1-5, with D possibly matching TRBD1 (5 bases). From germline, CDR1 is LNHNV and CDR2 YYDKDF (reference sequence). V gave up 0 bases and J gave up 3 bases, with 9 bases separating them. There are 15 residues in the CDR3. For the CDR3, the DNA is TGTGCCACCAGCAGAGACAGGGATTCCAATCAGCCCCAGCATTTT. Protein sequence: CATSRDRDSNQPQHF. The full variable domain, completed using reference TRBV15 and TRBJ1-5, is DAMVIQNPRYQVTQFGKPVTLSCSQTLNHNVMYWYQQKSSQAPKLLFHYYDKDFNNEADTPDNFQSRRPNTSFCFLDIRSPGLGDTAMYLCATSRDRDSNQPQHFGDGTRLSIL.

This clonotype came up many times. J is TRBJ2-5 and V is TRBV20-1; TRBD2 matches at 9 bases. In germline, CDR1 is DFQATT, CDR2 SNEGSKA (reference sequence). The CDR3 contains 17 residues. J was trimmed by 2 bases and V by 0 bases; bases with no gene match: 10. The CDR3 bases are TGCAGTGCTAGAGAGTGGGGGCTAGCGGGGCATCAAGAGACCCAGTACTTC. It yields the protein CSAREWGLAGHQETQYF.

Many counts were recorded for this clonotype. The V gene is TRBV6-1, the J gene TRBJ1-2; D gene uncertain. The germline V gene encodes CDR1 MNHNS and CDR2 SASEGT. Trimming stripped 6 bases from V and 4 bases from J, with 15 bases between. The CDR3 totals 14 residues. Here the CDR3 DNA reads TGTGCCAGCAGCATTGGGGTGGTTGTCTATGGCTACACCTTC. This gives the protein CASSIGVVVYGYTF.